This paragraph covers one T cell receptor (beta chain) sequence. One Seattle source followed patients from active infection through their disease course. As handled by the study authors: Reference gene primer amplification yielded estimated nucleated cell counts. Here immunoSEQ multiplex PCR was the method, and the copy in TCRdb shows in-frame clones only, minus some. Clone size and V and J calls were adopted from that table, with D and trimming inferred from the DNA. The data hold over 150,000 clones, with more than 75% observed a single time. The CDR3 sequence is 15 residues long. Germline CDR1 and CDR2: LNHDA and SQIVND (reference sequence). V trimming: 6 bases; J trimming: 0 bases; junction bases outside the gene matches: 2. This specimen belongs to a study of blood T cell repertoires in COVID-19. Overall study: There were acute and convalescent COVID-19 samples, and they came from the United States, Italy and Spain. T cells, B-cell-depleted T cells, or PBMCs provided the cDNA or gDNA that served as material.

The TCR sequence derives from a man between 18 and 29 years old with COVID-19, enrolled during active disease. The sample comprised peripheral blood. The chain has TRBV19 and TRBJ1-6; TRBD1 agrees at 7 bases. The DNA of the CDR3 is TGTGCCAGTAGGGGACAGAGCTCCTATAATTCACCCCTCCACTTT. It specifies CASRGQSSYNSPLHF.